Described below is a single T cell receptor beta chain sequence and its context. Its antigen remains undetermined. Base qualities were left out, and no much larger clone turns up one base away. This specimen belongs to a study of shared T cell receptors in the human thymus (dated by TCRdb to the early 2020s). For context, the study as a whole: The study examined how the human thymus generates shared, self-reactive T-cell receptor alpha chains.

Libraries were prepared through the immunoSEQ multiplex PCR assay. TCRdb retrieved this table from immuneACCESS and kept in-frame rearrangements only. Not all clones are present; in checked studies, unresolved V genes account for under half, and no reason is known for the remainder. The sample data list 63,000 or so clones, and nearly 95% of these were observed just once. The ten largest clones take up about 0.036% of the sample. The TCR was taken from a human donor. The source material was thymocytes.

This receptor carries the CDR3 CASSLVSGPLNYGYTF. DNA sequence: TGTGCCAGCAGCTTAGTCTCAGGCCCCCTTAACTATGGCTACACCTTC. In this chain, TRBV7-2 is recombined with TRBJ1-2; the D segment cannot be called with confidence. The CDR3 runs 16 amino acids, cysteine and phenylalanine included. The entry retains the CDR3 DNA only, 48 bases that are in frame from base 1. V is clipped by 1 base and J by 1 base, and the sequence between their germline boundaries is 13 bases long. As encoded in the germline V gene, CDR1 is SGHTA while CDR2 is FQGNSA.